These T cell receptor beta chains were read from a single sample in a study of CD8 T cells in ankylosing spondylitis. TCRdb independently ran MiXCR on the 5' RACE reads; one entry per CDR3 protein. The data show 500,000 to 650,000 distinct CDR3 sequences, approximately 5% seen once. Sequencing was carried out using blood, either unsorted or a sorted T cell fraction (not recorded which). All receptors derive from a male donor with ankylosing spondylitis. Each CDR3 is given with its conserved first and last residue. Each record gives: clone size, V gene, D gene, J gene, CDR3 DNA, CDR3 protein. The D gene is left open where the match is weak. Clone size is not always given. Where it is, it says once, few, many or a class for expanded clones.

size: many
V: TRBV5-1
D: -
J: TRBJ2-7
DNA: TGCGCCAGCACCATGGGAAGGGAGCAGTACTTC
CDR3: CASTMGREQYF

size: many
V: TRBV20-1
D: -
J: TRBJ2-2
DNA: TGCAGTGCTAGAGATGGCTCAGCGAACACCGGGGAGCTGTTTTTT
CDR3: CSARDGSANTGELFF

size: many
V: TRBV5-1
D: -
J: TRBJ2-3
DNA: TGCGCCAGCAGCTTGGTACCTACCACAGATACGCAGTATTTT
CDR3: CASSLVPTTDTQYF

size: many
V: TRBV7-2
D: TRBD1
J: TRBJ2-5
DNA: TGTGCCAGCAGCCAAGGGACAGCGTACCAAGAGACCCAGTACTTC
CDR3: CASSQGTAYQETQYF

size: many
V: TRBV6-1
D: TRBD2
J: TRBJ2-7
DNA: TGTGCCAGCAGTACCAGCGGGAGGAGAGAGCAGTACTTC
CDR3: CASSTSGRREQYF

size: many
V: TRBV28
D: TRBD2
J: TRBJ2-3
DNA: TGTGCCAGCAGTATAAGCGGGAGTGCGGCAGATACGCAGTATTTT
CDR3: CASSISGSAADTQYF

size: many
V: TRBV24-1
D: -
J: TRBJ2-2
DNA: TGTGCCACCAGTGATGGGCCGGGGGCAGACACCGGGGAGCTGTTTTTT
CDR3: CATSDGPGADTGELFF

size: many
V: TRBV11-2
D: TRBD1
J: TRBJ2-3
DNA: TGTGCCAGCAGAACCGGGACAGGGCTCACAGATACGCAGTATTTT
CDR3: CASRTGTGLTDTQYF

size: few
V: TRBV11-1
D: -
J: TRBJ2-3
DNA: TGTGCCAGCAGTCGATCCAGGGCCCCCCACAAAAGCACAGATACGCAGTATTTT
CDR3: CASSRSRAPHKSTDTQYF

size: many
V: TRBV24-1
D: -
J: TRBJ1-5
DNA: TGTGCCACCAGGAGTCTTACGGGTGGGGCCCAGCATTTT
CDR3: CATRSLTGGAQHF

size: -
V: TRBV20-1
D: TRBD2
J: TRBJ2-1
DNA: TGCAGTGCTAGAGATCACGGGAGGGGCTCCTACAATGAGCAGTTCTTC
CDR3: CSARDHGRGSYNEQFF

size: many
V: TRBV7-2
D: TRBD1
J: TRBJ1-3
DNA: TGTGCCAGCAGCTCTACAGGGGTCTCTGGAAACACCATATATTTT
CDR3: CASSSTGVSGNTIYF

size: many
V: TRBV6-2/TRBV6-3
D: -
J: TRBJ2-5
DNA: TGTGCCAGCAGGGCACGGGGGCGAGAGACCCAGTACTTC
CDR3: CASRARGRETQYF

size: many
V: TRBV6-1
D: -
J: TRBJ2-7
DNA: TGTGCCAGCAGTAGGACGCTTTACGAGCAGTACTTC
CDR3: CASSRTLYEQYF

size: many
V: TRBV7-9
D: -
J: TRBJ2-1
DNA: TGTGCCAGCAGCCTTACACCCGCTATTAATGAGCAGTTCTTC
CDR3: CASSLTPAINEQFF

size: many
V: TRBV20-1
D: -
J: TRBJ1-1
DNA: TGCAGTGCTAGTGCCTACCGGGGGATGAACACTGAAGCTTTCTTT
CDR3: CSASAYRGMNTEAFF

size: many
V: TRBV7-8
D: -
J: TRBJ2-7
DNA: TGTGCCAGCACCGAGGACGCCCGGGCATACGAGCAGTACTTC
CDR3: CASTEDARAYEQYF

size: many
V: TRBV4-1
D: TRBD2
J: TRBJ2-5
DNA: TGCGCCAGCAGCCAAGTGGGACGGGGGGGAGAGACCCAGTACTTC
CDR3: CASSQVGRGGETQYF

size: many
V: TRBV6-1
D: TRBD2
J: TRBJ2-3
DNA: TGTGCCAGCAGTACGCAAGCGGGAGCAAGAAATACGCAGTATTTT
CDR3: CASSTQAGARNTQYF

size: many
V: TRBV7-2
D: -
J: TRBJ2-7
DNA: TGTGCCAGCAGCTTATTTGGGGAGCAGTACTTC
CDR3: CASSLFGEQYF

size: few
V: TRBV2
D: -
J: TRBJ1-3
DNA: TGTGCCAGCAGTGAAGGCGAAAGGGCTGGAAACACCATATATTTT
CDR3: CASSEGERAGNTIYF

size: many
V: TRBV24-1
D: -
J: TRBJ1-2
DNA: TGTGCCACCAGTGAACGGGACCGCTACTATGGCTACACCTTC
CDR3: CATSERDRYYGYTF

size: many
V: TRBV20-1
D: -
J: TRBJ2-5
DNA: TGCAGTGCTATACCCCCTGGCAGCGTCAAAGAGACCCAGTACTTC
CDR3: CSAIPPGSVKETQYF

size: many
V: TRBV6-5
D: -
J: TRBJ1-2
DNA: TGTGCCAGCAGTTCGGTTCATAACTATGGCTACACCTTC
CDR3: CASSSVHNYGYTF

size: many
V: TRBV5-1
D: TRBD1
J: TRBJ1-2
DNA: TGCGCCAGCAGCGTTAAAGGGACAGCGGACCTAAACTATGGCTACACCTTC
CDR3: CASSVKGTADLNYGYTF

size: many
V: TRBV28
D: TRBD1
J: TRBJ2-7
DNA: TGTGCCAGCAGTTCAGCAGGACAGGACTACGAGCAGTACTTC
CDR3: CASSSAGQDYEQYF

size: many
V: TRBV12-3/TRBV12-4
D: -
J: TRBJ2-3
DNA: TGTGCCAGCAGTTTGAAGCCTAGTGATACGCAGTATTTT
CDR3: CASSLKPSDTQYF

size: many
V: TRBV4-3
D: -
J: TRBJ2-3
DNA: TGCGCCAGCAGCCAGGTAACAGAGGATACGCAGTATTTT
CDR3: CASSQVTEDTQYF

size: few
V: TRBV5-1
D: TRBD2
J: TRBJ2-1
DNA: TGCGCCAGCAGCTTCAGAGGACTAGCGGGAGGGAACAATGAGCAGTTCTTC
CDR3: CASSFRGLAGGNNEQFF

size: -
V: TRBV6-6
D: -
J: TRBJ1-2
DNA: TGTGCCAGCAGTACAGGGCGCGGCTACACCTTC
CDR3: CASSTGRGYTF

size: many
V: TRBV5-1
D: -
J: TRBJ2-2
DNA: TGCGCCAGCAGCTCGACGGACAGTAACACCGGGGAGCTGTTTTTT
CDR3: CASSSTDSNTGELFF

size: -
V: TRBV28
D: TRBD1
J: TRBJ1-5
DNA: TGTGCCAGCAGTTTTCTACAGGGGAGCCAGCCCCAGCATTTT
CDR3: CASSFLQGSQPQHF

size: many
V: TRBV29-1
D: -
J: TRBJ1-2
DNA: TGCAGCGTTGAGGCAGGGCCTTCTAACTATGGCTACACCTTC
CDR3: CSVEAGPSNYGYTF

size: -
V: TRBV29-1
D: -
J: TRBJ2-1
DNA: TGCAGCGTTGATGTATACAATGAGCAGTTCTTC
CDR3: CSVDVYNEQFF

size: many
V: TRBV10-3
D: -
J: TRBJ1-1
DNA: TGTGCCATCAGTGAGTCGGGACATCCGAACACTGAAGCTTTCTTT
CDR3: CAISESGHPNTEAFF

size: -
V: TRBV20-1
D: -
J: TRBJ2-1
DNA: TGCAGTGCTCATAGGGGACTTAGCAATGAGCAGTTCTTC
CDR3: CSAHRGLSNEQFF

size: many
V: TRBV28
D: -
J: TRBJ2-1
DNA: TGTGCCAGCAGTGTACGGGGTTCCTACAATGAGCAGTTCTTC
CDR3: CASSVRGSYNEQFF

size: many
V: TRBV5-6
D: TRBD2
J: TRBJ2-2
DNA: TGTGCCAGCAGCTCGCCGGGACTATCCGGGGAGCTGTTTTTT
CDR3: CASSSPGLSGELFF

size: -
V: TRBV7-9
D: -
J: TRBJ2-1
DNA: TGTGCCAGCAGCTTCGGGGACCCCAATGAGCAGTTCTTC
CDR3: CASSFGDPNEQFF

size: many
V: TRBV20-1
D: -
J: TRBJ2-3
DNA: TGCAGTGCTCCCCTTCGGCCCACAGATACGCAGTATTTT
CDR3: CSAPLRPTDTQYF